Below, 32 T cell receptor beta chains from the same sample are listed, as sequenced in a study of siplizumab effects on memory and regulatory T cells. Some clones are missing from TCRdb's copy, which holds only in-frame ones; the method was immunoSEQ multiplex PCR. The sample includes about 120,000 clones, less than 95% of them seen just once. The sample consisted of non-Treg CD4+ T cells sorted from blood. These receptors were taken from a human donor in good health.

The V gene is TRBV30, the J gene TRBJ2-7, with D perhaps TRBD2 (5 bases). Germline values: CDR1 GTSNPN, CDR2 SVGIG (reference sequence). This CDR3 has 17 residues. V shed 4 bases and J shed 2 bases, with 24 bases lying between them. CDR3 DNA sequence: TGTGCCTGGAACCACTACCTTCCCCTCTCCGGGACCTACGAGCAGTACTTC. This encodes CAWNHYLPLSGTYEQYF.

This chain links TRBV5-1 with TRBJ2-5; tentatively, D is TRBD1 (6 bases). Between the trimmed V and J ends, which lost 4 bases and 5 bases, there was a span of 12 bases. Germline V gene lookup returns CDR1 SGHRS and CDR2 YFSETQ. This CDR3 has 13 residues. In DNA form, the CDR3 reads TGCGCCAGCAGCCCGGACAGTTCTGAGACCCAGTACTTC. It is translated as CASSPDSSETQYF.

The V and J genes are TRBV10-3 and TRBJ1-4; 10 bases fit TRBD1. CDR1 and CDR2 from the germline V gene are ENHRY and SYGVKD. The CDR3 is made up of 15 amino acids. The ends lost 2 bases at V and 6 bases at J; junction bases unmatched: 3. CDR3 amino acids: CAISEAGTGDEKLFF. The DNA for the CDR3 is TGTGCCATCAGTGAGGCCGGGACAGGGGATGAAAAACTGTTTTTT.

This rearrangement joins TRBV7-6 to TRBJ2-1; 13 nucleotides match TRBD2. Trimming at V came to 4 bases and at J to 8 bases, leaving 5 bases not matched to a gene. The CDR3 sequence is 15 residues long. Per the germline V gene, CDR1 is SGHVS and CDR2 is FNYEAQ. CDR3 nucleotide sequence: TGTGCCAGCAGCTCTCCGGGACTAGCGGGGCATGAGCAGTTCTTC. It encodes CASSSPGLAGHEQFF.

The J gene is TRBJ2-7, the V gene TRBV11-2, with 10 bases that match TRBD2. With 5 bases clipped from V and 2 bases from J, the junction kept 6 bases outside the gene matches. This CDR3 is built from 15 residues. Germline V gives CDR1 SGHAT, CDR2 FQNNGV. CDR3 DNA: TGTGCCAGCAGCCGTCGGCTAGCGGGAGCCTACGAGCAGTACTTC. Translated, it gives CASSRRLAGAYEQYF.

The rearrangement links TRBV6-5 to TRBJ2-7; TRBD2 matches 8 bases. The CDR3 spans 14 residues. V shed 10 bases and J 7 bases; nucleotides not matched to a gene: 15. Germline CDR1 and CDR2: MNHEY and SVGAGI. CDR3 in amino acids: CAILPAGGGGEQYF. The CDR3 bases are TGTGCCATCCTCCCCGCGGGAGGAGGGGGAGAGCAGTACTTC.

This rearrangement joins TRBV9 to TRBJ2-5, with D possibly being TRBD1 (5 bases). V lost 3 bases and J 0 bases, leaving 15 bases between the germline ends. The germline gives CDR1 SGDLS, CDR2 YYNGEE. This CDR3 comprises 16 residues. DNA of the CDR3: TGTGCCAGCAGCGCCCACGGTGGGGCTTACCAAGAGACCCAGTACTTC. It specifies CASSAHGGAYQETQYF.

The V call is TRBV30, the J call TRBJ2-5; D remains ambiguous. CDR1 is GTSNPN, CDR2 SVGIG, per germline (reference sequence). CDR3 size: 12 residues. The V and J ends lost 3 bases and 2 bases respectively, with 7 bases between them. In nucleotides, the CDR3 is TGTGCCTGGAGAGAGATACAAGAGACCCAGTACTTC. Translated, it gives CAWREIQETQYF. The full variable domain, with the rest looked up from reference TRBV30 and TRBJ2-5, is SQTIHQWPATLVQPVGSPLSLECTVEGTSNPNLYWYRQAAGRGLQLLFYSVGIGQISSEVPQNLSASRPQDRQFILSSKKLLLSDSGFYLCAWREIQETQYFGPGTRLLVL.

The V call is TRBV19, the J call TRBJ2-6; D is unresolved. The CDR3 loop spans 15 amino acids. The germline V gene encodes CDR1 LNHDA and CDR2 SQIVND (reference sequence). V shed 2 bases and J shed 1 base, with 6 bases lying between them. In nucleotides, the CDR3 is TGTGCCAGTAGTATAACACCGTCTGGGGCCAACGTCCTGACTTTC. Translation: CASSITPSGANVLTF.

The J gene is TRBJ1-5, the V gene TRBV4-1, with 7 nucleotides matching TRBD1. The V gene end was trimmed by 2 bases and the J gene end by 6 bases; junction bases not matched to a gene: 10. Per germline, CDR1 MGHRA and CDR2 YSYEKL. The CDR3 contains 16 residues. CDR3 nucleotides: TGCGCCAGCAGCCAACCCCGACAGGGACGTAGTCAGCCCCAGCATTTT. The encoded protein is CASSQPRQGRSQPQHF.

The chain uses TRBV7-9 and TRBJ2-2, with 9 nucleotides matching TRBD1. The J segment lost 8 bases and the V segment lost 3 bases, leaving 10 bases of the junction unmatched. The CDR3 has 16 amino acids. CDR1 is SEHNR and CDR2 is FQNEAQ in the germline V gene (reference sequence). The CDR3 reads CASSFGGTGSKGELFF. The CDR3 DNA is TGTGCCAGCAGCTTTGGCGGGACAGGGAGTAAAGGGGAGCTGTTTTTT.

This clone has a single count. CDR3 nucleotides: TGCGCCAGCAGCCAAGTCCGTTCCAGGGGGCCATCCTACGAGCAGTACTTC. As protein: CASSQVRSRGPSYEQYF. The rearrangement uses TRBV4-1 and TRBJ2-7; 8 positions agree with TRBD1. This CDR3 is 17 amino acids long. V lost 1 base, J lost 1 base, and 9 bases stayed unmatched. Germline V CDR1 and CDR2: MGHRA, YSYEKL.

This chain uses TRBV11-2 with TRBJ1-3; possible D gene TRBD1, 6 bases. The V gene lost 3 bases and the J gene lost 4 bases, with 7 bases spanning the gap. Germline V CDR1 and CDR2: SGHAT, FQNNGV. CDR3 length: 13 amino acids. This CDR3 is CASSFQGGNTIYF. DNA of the CDR3: TGTGCCAGCAGCTTTCAGGGGGGAAACACCATATATTTT. Variable domain in full (rest from reference TRBV11-2 and TRBJ1-3): EAGVAQSPRYKIIEKRQSVAFWCNPISGHATLYWYQQILGQGPKLLIQFQNNGVVDDSQLPKDRFSAERLKGVDSTLKIQPAKLEDSAVYLCASSFQGGNTIYFGEGSWLTVV.

The gene calls are TRBV18 and TRBJ1-1, with a tentative D call TRBD1 (5 bases). CDR1 KGHSH and CDR2 LQKENI come from the germline V gene. This CDR3 has 16 residues. The V end lost 3 bases, the J end lost 0 bases, and 14 bases lay between the germline ends. Written as DNA, the CDR3 is TGTGCCAGCTCACCGTCGTTGACAGTGCTGAACACTGAAGCTTTCTTT. It is translated as CASSPSLTVLNTEAFF. The full variable domain, in which reference TRBV18 and TRBJ1-1 provide the parts outside the CDR3, is NAGVMQNPRHLVRRRGQEARLRCSPMKGHSHVYWYRQLPEEGLKFMVYLQKENIIDESGMPKERFSAEFPKEGPSILRIQQVVRGDSAAYFCASSPSLTVLNTEAFFGQGTRLTVV.

The chain joins TRBV5-8 to TRBJ2-7; tentative D call: TRBD1 (6 bases). Germline loops: CDR1 SGHTS, CDR2 YDEGEE. This CDR3 is 16 amino acids long. V lost 4 bases, J lost 0 bases, and 17 bases lay in between. CDR3 loop: CASSPRWGRGSYEQYF. The CDR3 DNA reads TGTGCCAGCAGCCCGCGATGGGGCAGGGGCTCCTACGAGCAGTACTTC.

This chain links TRBV18 with TRBJ1-6; tentative D call: TRBD1 (6 bases). The V end lost 4 bases, the J end lost 5 bases, and 12 bases lay between the germline ends. Germline loops: CDR1 KGHSH, CDR2 LQKENI. The CDR3 covers 15 residues. Here the CDR3 reads CASSLNRENNSPLHF. The CDR3 DNA is TGTGCCAGCTCACTAAACAGGGAAAATAATTCACCCCTCCACTTT.

The rearrangement joins TRBV7-2 to TRBJ2-7; TRBD2 matches at 11 bases. Germline CDR1 and CDR2: SGHTA and FQGNSA. The trim removed 7 bases at V and 3 bases at J, leaving 5 bases unmatched. This CDR3 contains 14 residues. CDR3 coding DNA: TGTGCCAGCACCCGACTAGCGGGGCACTACGAGCAGTACTTC. Translating gives CASTRLAGHYEQYF. Full variable domain (outside the CDR3, taken from reference TRBV7-2 and TRBJ2-7): GAGVSQSPSNKVTEKGKDVELRCDPISGHTALYWYRQSLGQGLEFLIYFQGNSAPDKSGLPSDRFSAERTGGSVSTLTIQRTQQEDSAVYLCASTRLAGHYEQYFGPGTRLTVT.

The rearrangement links TRBV7-9 to TRBJ2-1; 8 positions agree with TRBD1. CDR1 is SEHNR, CDR2 FQNEAQ, per germline (reference sequence). The CDR3 totals 15 residues. J was trimmed by 1 base and V by 3 bases; bases with no gene match: 2. The CDR3 region has the DNA TGTGCCAGCAGCTTTGACAGGGGATCCTACAATGAGCAGTTCTTC. Its protein product is CASSFDRGSYNEQFF.

V and J are TRBV27 and TRBJ2-1; D not certain. This CDR3 has 13 amino acids. The germline V and J ends were trimmed by 2 bases and 10 bases, with 12 bases remaining between them. Germline loops: CDR1 MNHEY, CDR2 SMNVEV (reference sequence). The CDR3 protein is CASSLLTPREQFF. The DNA of the CDR3 is TGTGCCAGCAGTTTACTAACTCCCAGGGAGCAGTTCTTC.

The chain uses TRBV5-1 and TRBJ2-3; 10 bases fit TRBD2. CDR3 length: 18 residues. V was pared by 0 bases and J by 0 bases, with 7 bases of the junction left unmatched. CDR1 SGHRS and CDR2 YFSETQ come from the germline V gene. The CDR3 sequence is CASSLGSLAGASTDTQYF. The CDR3, as DNA: TGCGCCAGCAGCTTGGGCTCCCTAGCGGGGGCCAGCACAGATACGCAGTATTTT.

J is TRBJ2-1 and V is TRBV15; 9 bases align to TRBD2. The CDR3 length is 17 residues. In germline, CDR1 is LNHNV, CDR2 YYDKDF (reference sequence). V was pared by 5 bases and J by 4 bases, with 12 bases of the junction left unmatched. CDR3 loop: CATSPRGAGGPYNEQFF. The CDR3 bases are TGTGCCACCAGCCCTCGGGGGGCGGGGGGGCCATACAATGAGCAGTTCTTC. Drawing the rest from reference TRBV15 and TRBJ2-1, the complete variable domain is DAMVIQNPRYQVTQFGKPVTLSCSQTLNHNVMYWYQQKSSQAPKLLFHYYDKDFNNEADTPDNFQSRRPNTSFCFLDIRSPGLGDTAMYLCATSPRGAGGPYNEQFFGPGTRLTVL.

The chain has TRBV7-2 and TRBJ1-2, with 8 nucleotides matching TRBD1. J was trimmed by 4 bases and V by 4 bases; bases with no gene match: 14. The CDR3 length is 17 residues. Looked up from germline, CDR1 is SGHTA and CDR2 is FQGNSA. CDR3 loop: CASSSAMPGQEPYGYTF. CDR3 in DNA: TGTGCCAGCAGCTCAGCTATGCCGGGACAGGAACCCTATGGCTACACCTTC.

The chain recombines TRBV21-1 with TRBJ2-5; the table's D call of TRBD2 was not tested on the DNA. TRBV21-1 is a pseudogene. The CDR3 runs 18 residues. The CDR3 reads CASSKCEASSGTVETQYF. In DNA form, the CDR3 reads TGTGCCAGCAGCAAATGTGAGGCGAGTAGCGGGACCGTAGAGACCCAGTACTTC.

The chain is built from TRBV7-3 and TRBJ1-1; tentative D call: TRBD1 (5 bases). V lost 0 bases to trimming and J lost 7 bases, with 15 bases between them. This CDR3 comprises 15 residues. CDR1 is SGHTA and CDR2 is FQGTGA in the germline V gene. CDR3 protein: CASSLTRAREVEAFF. Here the CDR3 DNA reads TGTGCCAGCAGCTTAACGAGGGCCAGGGAGGTTGAAGCTTTCTTT.

This clone was seen a single time. The rearrangement links TRBV6-5 to TRBJ2-7; 9 bases map to TRBD1. CDR1 and CDR2 (germline): MNHEY, SVGAGI. The CDR3 sequence is 15 residues long. V was clipped by 0 bases and J by 5 bases; unmatched bases: 5. CDR3 sequence (DNA): TGTGCCAGCAGTTACTCGAGACAGGGGGGCCACGAGCAGTACTTC. This encodes CASSYSRQGGHEQYF.

This chain connects TRBV7-9 to TRBJ2-3, with D possibly being TRBD1 or TRBD2 (5 bases each). The CDR3 length is 14 residues. From germline, CDR1 is SEHNR and CDR2 FQNEAQ (reference sequence). Trimming pared 2 bases from V and 1 base from J, leaving 7 bases between. The CDR3 DNA reads as TGTGCCAGCAGCTTACTGGGGGGCACAGATACGCAGTATTTT. Its translation is CASSLLGGTDTQYF.

This clone was observed once. Mismatch with germline at one junction end may stem from a read error. The chain uses TRBV11-2 and TRBJ2-3; D perhaps matches TRBD2 (6 bases). The CDR3 runs 16 residues. Germline loops: CDR1 SGHAT, CDR2 FQNNGV. CDR3 protein: CASTLEGRGSTDTQYF. CDR3 nucleotide sequence: TGTGCCAGCACCTTAGAGGGGCGGGGATCCACAGATACGCAGTATTTT.

This chain joins TRBV6-1 and TRBJ1-5, with D hard to call. V gave up 4 bases and J gave up 1 base, with 11 bases separating them. CDR1 MNHNS and CDR2 SASEGT come from the germline V gene. The CDR3 consists of 15 residues. The CDR3 region is CASSVLGTSNQPQHF. DNA of the CDR3: TGTGCCAGCAGTGTTCTGGGAACGAGCAATCAGCCCCAGCATTTT.

This rearrangement joins TRBV5-1 to TRBJ1-5; 10 nucleotides line up with TRBD1. This CDR3 has 14 residues. The junction had 3 bases not matched to a gene; V was cut back by 4 bases and J by 5 bases. Germline CDR1 is SGHRS and CDR2 is YFSETQ. CDR3 in DNA: TGCGCCAGCAGCCCGGACAGGGGGGATCAGCCCCAGCATTTT. Encoded protein: CASSPDRGDQPQHF.

V is TRBV6-1 and J is TRBJ2-3; D might be TRBD1 (6 bases). This CDR3 has 15 residues. Germline lookup yields CDR1 MNHNS and CDR2 SASEGT. Trimming stripped 5 bases from V and 6 bases from J, with 18 bases between. The CDR3 DNA reads TGTGCCAGCAGTTCAAGCAGGGGCACAGGGGATACGCAGTATTTT. It yields the protein CASSSSRGTGDTQYF.

The rearrangement uses TRBV7-9 and TRBJ2-7; D is possibly TRBD1 (7 bases). This CDR3 is built from 14 residues. Germline V gives CDR1 SEHNR, CDR2 FQNEAQ (reference sequence). Trimming shortened V by 5 bases and J by 3 bases, and 14 bases separated the two germline ends. CDR3: CASSLGRGVYEQYF. The CDR3 coding sequence is TGTGCCAGCAGCCTCGGCAGGGGGGTCTACGAGCAGTACTTC. Supplemented by reference TRBV7-9 and TRBJ2-7, the full variable domain reads DTGVSQNPRHKITKRGQNVTFRCDPISEHNRLYWYRQTLGQGPEFLTYFQNEAQLEKSRLLSDRFSAERPKGSFSTLEIQRTEQGDSAMYLCASSLGRGVYEQYFGPGTRLTVT.

Only a few counts were recorded for this clone. The chain combines TRBV11-2 with TRBJ1-2, with 7 bases identical to TRBD1. Germline CDR1 SGHAT, CDR2 FQNNGV. There are 18 residues in the CDR3. Trimming cost V 4 bases and J 1 base; bases outside gene matches: 15. This CDR3 reads CASSSLRDRALFNYGYTF. The CDR3 DNA reads TGTGCCAGCAGCTCGCTCCGGGACAGAGCACTCTTTAACTATGGCTACACCTTC.